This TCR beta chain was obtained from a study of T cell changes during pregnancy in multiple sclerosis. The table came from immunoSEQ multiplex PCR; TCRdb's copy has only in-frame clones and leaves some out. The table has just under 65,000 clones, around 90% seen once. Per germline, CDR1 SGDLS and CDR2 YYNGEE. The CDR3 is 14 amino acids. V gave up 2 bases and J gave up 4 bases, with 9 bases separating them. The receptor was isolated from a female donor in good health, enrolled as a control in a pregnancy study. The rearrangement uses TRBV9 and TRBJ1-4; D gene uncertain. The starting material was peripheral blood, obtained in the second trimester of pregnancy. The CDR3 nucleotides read TGTGCCAGCAGCGTTGGCGGTGTTAATGAAAAACTGTTTTTT. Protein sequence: CASSVGGVNEKLFF.